These T cell receptor beta chains were read from a single sample in a study of blood T cell repertoires in COVID-19. Profiling relied on immunoSEQ multiplex PCR, and the TCRdb table lists in-frame clones only, not all of them. The sample contains about 68,000 clones, around nine tenths of which appear only once. The specimen was peripheral blood. The receptors come from a human donor in a cohort sampled during active COVID-19. Both conserved end residues are trimmed from each CDR3. Fields, in order: V gene, J gene, D gene, CDR3 protein. The D gene is left open where the match is weak.

V: TRBV29-1
J: TRBJ2-7
D: TRBD1
CDR3: SVDGDSPYEQY

V: TRBV9
J: TRBJ2-7
D: NA
CDR3: ASSAGLYEQY

V: TRBV14
J: TRBJ1-4
D: NA
CDR3: ASSQVSPSKLF

V: TRBV29-1
J: TRBJ1-1
D: NA
CDR3: SVAGAGTEAF

V: TRBV3-1/TRBV3-2
J: TRBJ2-7
D: TRBD1
CDR3: ASSQEGQGISYEQY

V: TRBV15
J: TRBJ1-4
D: NA
CDR3: ATSRGLTNEKLF

V: TRBV5-6
J: TRBJ2-7
D: TRBD2
CDR3: ASSPGTSGVYEQY

V: TRBV2
J: TRBJ1-1
D: TRBD1
CDR3: ASSDRVNTEAF

V: TRBV27
J: TRBJ2-5
D: TRBD1
CDR3: ASTRRGQGQETQY

V: TRBV3-1/TRBV3-2
J: TRBJ1-1
D: TRBD1
CDR3: ASSQGVGQGAEAF

V: TRBV27
J: TRBJ2-7
D: TRBD1
CDR3: ASTLRGQRSYEQY

V: TRBV7-8
J: TRBJ2-5
D: TRBD2
CDR3: ASSLVVTSGAETQY

V: TRBV18
J: TRBJ2-2
D: NA
CDR3: ASSPRETTNTGELF

V: TRBV5-5
J: TRBJ1-2
D: NA
CDR3: ASSFTNYGYT

V: TRBV4-3
J: TRBJ1-6
D: NA
CDR3: ASSQDLRDLYNSPLH

V: TRBV19
J: TRBJ1-1
D: NA
CDR3: ASSIFRDTEAF

V: TRBV13
J: TRBJ2-7
D: TRBD2
CDR3: ASSSRLTSGVSYEQY

V: TRBV2
J: TRBJ1-2
D: TRBD1
CDR3: ASSAQGGYGYT

V: TRBV6-5
J: TRBJ1-2
D: TRBD1
CDR3: ASSYSTGNYGYT

V: TRBV3-1/TRBV3-2
J: TRBJ1-2
D: NA
CDR3: ASSQERYDYT

V: TRBV2
J: TRBJ2-2
D: NA
CDR3: ASSIRQTGELF